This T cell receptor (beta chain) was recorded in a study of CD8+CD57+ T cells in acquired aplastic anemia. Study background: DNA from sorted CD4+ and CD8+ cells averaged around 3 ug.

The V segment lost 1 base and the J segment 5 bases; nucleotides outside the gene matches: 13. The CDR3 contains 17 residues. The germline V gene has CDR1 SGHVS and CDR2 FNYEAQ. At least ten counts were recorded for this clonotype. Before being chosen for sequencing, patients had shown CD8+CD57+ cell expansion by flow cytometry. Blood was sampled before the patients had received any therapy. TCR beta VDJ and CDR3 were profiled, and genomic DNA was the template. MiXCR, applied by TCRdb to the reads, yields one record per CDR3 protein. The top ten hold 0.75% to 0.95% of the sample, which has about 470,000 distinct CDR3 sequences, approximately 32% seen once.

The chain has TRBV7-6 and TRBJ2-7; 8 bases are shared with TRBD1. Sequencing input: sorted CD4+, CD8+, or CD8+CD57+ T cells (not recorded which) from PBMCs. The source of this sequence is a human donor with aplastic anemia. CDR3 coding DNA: TGTGCCAGCAGCTTAGGGACAGGGAAAATTCGGCCAAACGAGCAGTACTTC. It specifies CASSLGTGKIRPNEQYF.